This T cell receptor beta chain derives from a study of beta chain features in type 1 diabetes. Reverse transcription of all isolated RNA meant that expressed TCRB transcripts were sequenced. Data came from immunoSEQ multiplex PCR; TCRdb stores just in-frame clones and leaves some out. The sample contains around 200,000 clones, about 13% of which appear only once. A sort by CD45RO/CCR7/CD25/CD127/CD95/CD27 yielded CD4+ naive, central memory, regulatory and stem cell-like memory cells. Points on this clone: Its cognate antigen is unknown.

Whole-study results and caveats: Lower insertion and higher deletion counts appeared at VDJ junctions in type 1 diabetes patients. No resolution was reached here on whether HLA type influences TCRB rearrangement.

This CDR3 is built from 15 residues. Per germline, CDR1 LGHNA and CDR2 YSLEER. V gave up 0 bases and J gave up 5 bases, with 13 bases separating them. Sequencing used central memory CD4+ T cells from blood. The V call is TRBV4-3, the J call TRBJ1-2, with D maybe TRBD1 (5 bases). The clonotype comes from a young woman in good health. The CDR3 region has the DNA TGCGCCAGCAGCCAAGAGTGGGGTGGGACTTATGGCTACACCTTC. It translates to CASSQEWGGTYGYTF.